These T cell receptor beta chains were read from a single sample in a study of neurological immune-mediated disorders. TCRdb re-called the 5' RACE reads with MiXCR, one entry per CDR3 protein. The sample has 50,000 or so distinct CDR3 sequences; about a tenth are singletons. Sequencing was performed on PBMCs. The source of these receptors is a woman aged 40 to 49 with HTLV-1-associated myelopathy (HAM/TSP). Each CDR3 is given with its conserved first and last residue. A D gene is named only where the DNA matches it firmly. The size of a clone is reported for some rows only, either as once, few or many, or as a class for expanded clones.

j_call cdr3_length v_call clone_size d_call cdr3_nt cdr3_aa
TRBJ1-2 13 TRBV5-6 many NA TGTGCCAGCAGCCCCGCGGGCGGAGATGGCTACACCTTC CASSPAGGDGYTF
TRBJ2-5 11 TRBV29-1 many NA TGCAGCGCACCCTACCTTGGGACCCAGTACTTC CSAPYLGTQYF
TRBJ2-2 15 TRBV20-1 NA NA TGCAGTGCTAGAGGGGCTGGGTCGAACACCGGGGAGCTGTTTTTT CSARGAGSNTGELFF
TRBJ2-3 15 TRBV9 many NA TGTGCCAGCAGCGTTACAGGGTTAAACACAGATACGCAGTATTTT CASSVTGLNTDTQYF
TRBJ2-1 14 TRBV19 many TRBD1 TGTGCCAGTAGTAGGACAGGGGGCTACAATGAGCAGTTCTTC CASSRTGGYNEQFF
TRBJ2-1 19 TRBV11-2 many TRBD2 TGTGCCAGCAGCCTCCGGACTAGCGGGGGGCTCCGGTTTTACAATGAGCAGTTCTTC CASSLRTSGGLRFYNEQFF
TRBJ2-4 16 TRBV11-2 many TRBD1 TGTGCCAGCAGCCCCACGGGACAGGGGGCCAAAAACATTCAGTACTTC CASSPTGQGAKNIQYF
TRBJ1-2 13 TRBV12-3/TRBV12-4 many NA TGTGCCAGCAGTTTTCGGGGCACCTATGGCTACACCTTC CASSFRGTYGYTF
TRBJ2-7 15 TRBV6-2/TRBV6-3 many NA TGTGCCAGCAGTGGACGGATACACAAAGATTACGAGCAGTACTTC CASSGRIHKDYEQYF
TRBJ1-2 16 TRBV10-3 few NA TGTGCCATCGGGGGAGGTCGGGGCAGATCTAACTATGGCTACACCTTC CAIGGGRGRSNYGYTF
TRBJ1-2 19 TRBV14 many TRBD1 TGTGCCAGCAGCCAAATTCGGGGACAGGACCACCGGCCTAACTATGGCTACACCTTC CASSQIRGQDHRPNYGYTF
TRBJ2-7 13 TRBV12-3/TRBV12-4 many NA TGTGCCAGCAGTACCCAGGGGTTCCACGAGCAGTACTTC CASSTQGFHEQYF
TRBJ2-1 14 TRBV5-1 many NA TGCGCCAGCAGTGCGGGGAACACGGCGAACGAGCAGTTCTTC CASSAGNTANEQFF
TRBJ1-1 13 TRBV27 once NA TGTGCCAGTAGTCGGAGGGAGGGGTCTGAAGCTTTCTTT CASSRREGSEAFF
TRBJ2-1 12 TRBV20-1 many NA TGCAGTGCTTCAAACAGGGTAGGGGAGCAGTTCTTC CSASNRVGEQFF
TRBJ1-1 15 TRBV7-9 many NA TGTGCCAGCAGCTTCCGGGACAAGGGAAACACTGAAGCTTTCTTT CASSFRDKGNTEAFF
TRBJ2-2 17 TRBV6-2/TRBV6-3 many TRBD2 TGTGCCAGCAGTTACTCACTAGCGGGGGGCTCCACCGGGGAGCTGTTTTTT CASSYSLAGGSTGELFF
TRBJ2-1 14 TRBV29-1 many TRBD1 TGCAGCGTTAGACAGGGCTTCTACTACAATGAGCAGTTCTTC CSVRQGFYYNEQFF
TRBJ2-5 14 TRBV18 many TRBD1 TGTGCCAGCACTGTGACAGGGGATGTGGAGACCCAGTACTTC CASTVTGDVETQYF
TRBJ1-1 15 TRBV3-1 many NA TGTGCCAGCAGTAAGTGGGATTACGGGGGAACTGAAGCTTTCTTT CASSKWDYGGTEAFF
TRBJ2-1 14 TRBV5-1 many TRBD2 TGCGCCAGCGGCTTAGCGGGGGCTTACAATGAGCAGTTCTTC CASGLAGAYNEQFF
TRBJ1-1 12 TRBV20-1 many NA TGCAGTGCTAGAGCCAGAACCCCTGAAGCTTTCTTT CSARARTPEAFF
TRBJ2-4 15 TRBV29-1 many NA TGCAGCGTTGTATCCCAGGGGCAAGCCAAAAACATTCAGTACTTC CSVVSQGQAKNIQYF
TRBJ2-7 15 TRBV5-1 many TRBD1 TGCGCCAGCAGCTTGGAAGCCAGGGGGCCCGACGAGCAGTACTTC CASSLEARGPDEQYF